These 9 T cell receptor beta chains were sequenced from one sample in a study of blood T cell repertoires in COVID-19. Produced via immunoSEQ multiplex PCR; TCRdb's table is partial and in-frame only. The table lists about 120,000 clones, over 80% of them singletons. The source material was peripheral blood. The receptors stem from a man between 65 and 85 years old with acute or convalescent COVID-19.

The chain uses TRBV21-1 and TRBJ1-5. TRBV21-1 is noted as a pseudogene. This CDR3 spans 15 amino acids. The CDR3 DNA reads TGTGCCAGCAGCAAAATCGGGGTAGGCAATCAGCCCCAGCATTTT. Its protein is CASSKIGVGNQPQHF.

The V call is TRBV5-1, the J call TRBJ1-6; a weak D match, TRBD1 (5 bases). The CDR3 runs 13 residues. Per the germline V gene, CDR1 is SGHRS and CDR2 is YFSETQ. The V end lost 4 bases, the J end lost 5 bases, and 7 bases lay between the germline ends. The CDR3 bases are TGCGCCAGCAGCGAGACAGATAATTCACCCCTCCACTTT. Residues: CASSETDNSPLHF.

V usage is TRBV10-1 and J usage is TRBJ2-7; D may be TRBD2 (5 bases). The CDR3 totals 14 residues. In germline, CDR1 is WNHNN, CDR2 SYGVQD (reference sequence). Trimming left V 10 bases short and J 2 bases short, with 18 bases between. The CDR3: CANTDRRKTYEQYF. The CDR3 coding sequence is TGCGCCAACACCGACCGGAGGAAGACCTACGAGCAGTACTTC.

The V and J genes are TRBV12-5 and TRBJ2-1, with 9 bases lining up with TRBD1. This CDR3 spans 19 amino acids. Germline trimming cut 1 base from V and 0 bases from J; bases unmatched to any gene: 10. Germline CDR1 is LGHNT and CDR2 is FRNRAP. CDR3 bases: TGTGCTAGTGGTTTGGCCTTGGCGACAGGGGGGAGCTCCTACAATGAGCAGTTCTTC. It codes for CASGLALATGGSSYNEQFF. Drawing the rest from reference TRBV12-5 and TRBJ2-1, the complete variable domain is DARVTQTPRHKVTEMGQEVTMRCQPILGHNTVFWYRQTMMQGLELLAYFRNRAPLDDSGMPKDRFSAEMPDATLATLKIQPSEPRDSAVYFCASGLALATGGSSYNEQFFGPGTRLTVL.

The V call is TRBV10-2, the J call TRBJ2-1; perhaps TRBD2 as D (5 bases). The CDR3 is 15 amino acids. Between the trimmed V and J ends, which lost 5 bases and 5 bases, there was a span of 16 bases. CDR1 and CDR2 from the germline V gene are WSHSY and SAAADI. The CDR3 DNA follows: TGCGCCAGCAGTTCGGTCGTTTTCGGGAACAATGAGCAGTTCTTC. This gives the protein CASSSVVFGNNEQFF.

This sequence joins TRBV15 and TRBJ1-2; weak D call: TRBD1 (5 bases). CDR3 length: 15 amino acids. Between the trimmed V and J ends, which lost 0 bases and 8 bases, there was a span of 16 bases. CDR1 is LNHNV, CDR2 YYDKDF, per germline (reference sequence). CDR3 residues: CATSRDRSRVEGYTF. CDR3 DNA: TGTGCCACCAGCAGAGACCGAAGCAGGGTTGAAGGCTACACCTTC. Full variable domain (remainder filled in from reference TRBV15 and TRBJ1-2): DAMVIQNPRYQVTQFGKPVTLSCSQTLNHNVMYWYQQKSSQAPKLLFHYYDKDFNNEADTPDNFQSRRPNTSFCFLDIRSPGLGDTAMYLCATSRDRSRVEGYTFGSGTRLTVV.

V and J are TRBV29-1 and TRBJ1-5; TRBD1 aligns across 10 bases. The CDR3 is made up of 14 amino acids. Losses at the gene ends were 6 bases for V and 2 bases for J; bases not matched to a gene: 4. CDR1 SQVTM and CDR2 ANQGSEA come from the germline V gene. The CDR3 spells CSVATGGGNQPQHF. Written as DNA, the CDR3 is TGCAGCGTCGCGACAGGGGGCGGCAATCAGCCCCAGCATTTT.

V is TRBV19 and J is TRBJ1-1; D is unclear. Looked up from germline, CDR1 is LNHDA and CDR2 is SQIVND (reference sequence). The length of the CDR3 is 14 residues. Trimming shortened V by 4 bases and J by 0 bases, and 9 bases separated the two germline ends. CDR3 DNA: TGTGCCAGTAGTAATCCGAGGATGAACACTGAAGCTTTCTTT. Its protein product is CASSNPRMNTEAFF.

This clone turned up a few times. The chain joins TRBV30 to TRBJ1-3, with D tentatively TRBD1 (6 bases). CDR3 length: 13 amino acids. The germline gives CDR1 GTSNPN, CDR2 SVGIG (reference sequence). The V gene lost 2 bases and the J gene lost 4 bases, with 9 bases spanning the gap. CDR3 region: CAWSSQGGNTIYF. In DNA, the CDR3 is TGTGCCTGGAGTTCACAGGGAGGAAACACCATATATTTT.